The sequence of this T cell receptor beta chain was determined in a study of vaccination effects on CD4 cells after COVID-19 (dated by TCRdb to the early 2020s). With regard to the full study: Each participant got two doses of an mRNA SARS-CoV-2 vaccine, either BNT162b2 or mRNA-1273. SARS-CoV-2 spike-specific CD4+ TCR repertoires were compared before and after mRNA vaccination in COVID-19 convalescent patients and in infection-naive vaccine recipients. A total of roughly 9 COVID-19 convalescent patients and a few SARS-CoV-2-naive healthy vaccine recipients were included in the full study. Cultures from other donors in the study were sequenced using the Oncomine TCR Beta short-read assay on an Illumina iSeq 100. On the study overall, not on this receptor specifically: In healthy vaccine recipients, vaccine-induced clones were almost all SARS-CoV-2 mono-reactive, with only 1 of 255 being cross-reactive with common cold coronaviruses. The study was limited by a small number of convalescent patients and lacked early post-infection timepoints. Marked clonal contraction was observed in both infection-induced and vaccine-induced clones at late post-vaccination timepoints, consistent with waning T cell responses.

The germline V gene encodes CDR1 MNHEY and CDR2 SVGAGI. Compared with germline, V lacks 5 bases and J lacks 2 bases; bases without a gene match: 0. From the cysteine through the phenylalanine, the CDR3 covers 14 amino acids. Of all the DNA, just the CDR3 is kept, 42 bases in frame from base 1. Library preparation employed the immunoSEQ multiplex PCR assay. TCR beta CDR3 sequencing was performed on DNA from the cultured, isolated CD4+ T cells. For the original study's pipeline: Non-productive TCR sequences were discarded, and reads were trimmed to the CDR3 region, with only CDR3s of 7 or more amino acids retained. The MANAFEST web app was used to pick out antigen-specific clonotypes by comparing their expansion in peptide wells with that in reference cultures. To be called positive, a clone needed expansion at FDR<0.05 compared with the reference and with all other wells, an odds ratio greater than 5, and a frequency greater than 0.1% in two replicate wells. Clonotypes significantly expanded in SARS-CoV-2 spike wells and in at least one common cold coronavirus spike condition were defined as cross-reactive. CDR3 similarity was assessed by Levenshtein distance with the stringdist R package, and unrooted trees were built with ape in R 3.6.1. This is the immuneACCESS table as TCRdb keeps it, with only in-frame sequences that have V and J called. A part of the clones is gone; compared with another copy, unresolved V genes explain less than half, and the rest is unexplained. The DNA gave D and trimming, while V, J and clone size come from that table. In all, the sample holds 9,500 to 13,000 clones, and approximately 69% of those were seen once. The ten largest clones take up 20% to 25% of the sample.

In the ViraFEST assay, PBMC were stimulated with viral peptide pools, and TCR sequencing was then used to find antigen-specific CD4+ T cell clonotypes based on their expansion. After less than 13 days of culture, CD4+ T cells were isolated with the EasySep CD4+ T cell isolation kit. None of the healthy vaccine recipients had a prior SARS-CoV-2 infection, which was confirmed by nucleocapsid antibody tests that came back negative both before and after vaccination. Roughly 1.9 million PBMC per well were cultured with 8.5 to 10 ug/ml peptides in IMDM containing approximately 4.7% human AB serum, 10 IU/ml IL-2 and gentamicin. Half of the culture medium was replaced with fresh IL-2-containing medium on days 3 and 7. Unless noted otherwise, every peptide stimulation condition was grown in triplicate wells. PBMC were separated from whole blood using Ficoll-Paque Plus gradient centrifugation and were then either cryopreserved at -140C or used fresh. The spike proteins of SARS-CoV-2 and of the common cold coronaviruses HCoV-NL63, HCoV-OC43 and HCoV-229E were spanned by overlapping peptide pools. The QIAamp micro DNA kit was used to extract genomic DNA from the cultured CD4+ T cells.

For this clone: The antigen it recognizes is unknown. It has no much larger one-base neighbor in the sample; base qualities were not kept.

The chain couples TRBV6-5 to TRBJ2-2; 9 of the junction bases match TRBD1. The material was CD4+ T cells from PBMCs cultured with HCoV-229E spike peptides, obtained before COVID-19 vaccination. Taken with the paper, the label for cell subset or site translates to: HCoV-229E spike overlapping peptide pool stimulation. The origin of this receptor is a human donor who received a COVID-19 vaccine. The CDR3 protein is CASSTGGNTGELFF. Read as DNA, the sequence is TGTGCCAGCAGTACAGGGGGCAACACCGGGGAGCTGTTTTTT.